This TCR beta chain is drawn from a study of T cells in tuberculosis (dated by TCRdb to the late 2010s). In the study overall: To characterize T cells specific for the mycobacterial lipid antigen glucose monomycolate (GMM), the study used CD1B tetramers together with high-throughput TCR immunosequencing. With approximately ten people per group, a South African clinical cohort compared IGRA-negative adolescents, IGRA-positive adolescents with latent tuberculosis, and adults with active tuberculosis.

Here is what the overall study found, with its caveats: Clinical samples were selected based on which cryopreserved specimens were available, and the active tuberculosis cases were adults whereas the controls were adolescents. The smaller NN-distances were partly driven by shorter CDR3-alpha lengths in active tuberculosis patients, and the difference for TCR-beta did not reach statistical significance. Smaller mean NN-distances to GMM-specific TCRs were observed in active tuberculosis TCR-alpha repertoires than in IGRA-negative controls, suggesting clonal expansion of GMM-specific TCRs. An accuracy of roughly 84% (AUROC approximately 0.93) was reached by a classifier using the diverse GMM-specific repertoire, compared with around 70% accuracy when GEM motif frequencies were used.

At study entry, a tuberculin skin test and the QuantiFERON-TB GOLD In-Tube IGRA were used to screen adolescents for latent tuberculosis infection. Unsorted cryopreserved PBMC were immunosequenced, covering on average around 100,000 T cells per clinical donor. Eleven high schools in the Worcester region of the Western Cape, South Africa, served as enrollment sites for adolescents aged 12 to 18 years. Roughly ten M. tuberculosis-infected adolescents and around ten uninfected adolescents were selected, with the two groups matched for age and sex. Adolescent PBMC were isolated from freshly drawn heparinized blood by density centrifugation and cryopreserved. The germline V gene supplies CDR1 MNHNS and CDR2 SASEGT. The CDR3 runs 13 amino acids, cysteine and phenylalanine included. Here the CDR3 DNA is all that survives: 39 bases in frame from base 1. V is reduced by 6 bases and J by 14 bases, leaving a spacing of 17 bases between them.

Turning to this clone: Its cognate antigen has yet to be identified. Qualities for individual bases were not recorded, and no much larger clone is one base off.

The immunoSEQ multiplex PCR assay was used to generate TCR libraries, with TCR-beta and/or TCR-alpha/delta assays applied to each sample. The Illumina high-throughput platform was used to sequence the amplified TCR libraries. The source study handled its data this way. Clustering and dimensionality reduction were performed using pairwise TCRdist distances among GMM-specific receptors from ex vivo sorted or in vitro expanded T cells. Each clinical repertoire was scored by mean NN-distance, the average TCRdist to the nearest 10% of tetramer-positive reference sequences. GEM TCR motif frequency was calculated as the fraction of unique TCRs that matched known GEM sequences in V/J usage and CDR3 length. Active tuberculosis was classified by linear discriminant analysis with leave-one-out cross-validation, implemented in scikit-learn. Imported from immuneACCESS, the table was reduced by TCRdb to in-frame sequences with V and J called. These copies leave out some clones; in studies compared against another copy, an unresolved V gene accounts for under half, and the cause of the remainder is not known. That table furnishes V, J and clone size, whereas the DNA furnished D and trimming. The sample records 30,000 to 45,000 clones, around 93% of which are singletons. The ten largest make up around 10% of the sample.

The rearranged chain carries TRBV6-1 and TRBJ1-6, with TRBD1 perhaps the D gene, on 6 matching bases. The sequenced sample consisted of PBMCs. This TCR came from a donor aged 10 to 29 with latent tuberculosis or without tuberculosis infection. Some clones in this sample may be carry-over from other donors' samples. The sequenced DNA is TGTGCCAGCAGCCTACAGGGCCCCCGGGCCCTCCACTTT. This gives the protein CASSLQGPRALHF.